These 10 T cell receptor beta chains share one sample of origin, sequenced in a study of CXCR3-negative and CXCR3-positive naive CD8 T cells. TRB cDNA libraries were made by UMI-labeled 5' RACE. TCRdb reworked the 5' RACE reads into one entry per CDR3 protein, no DNA. This specimen shows about 57,000 distinct CDR3 sequences; the ten leading clones hold 0.5% to 0.6%. Overall study results and limits: CXCR3-positive naive cells carried more hydrophobic TRB CDR3s than CXCR3-negative naive cells did.

For these receptors, no antigen is known. The sequenced sample was naive CXCR3+ CD8+ T cells from blood. As for subset: CD45RO-CCR7+CD27+CD95- naive CD8+ T cells expressing CXCR3 (TNR3+). These receptor sequences come from a human donor in good health. Some clones in this sample may be carry-over from other donors' samples.

V is TRBV6-5 and J is TRBJ2-7. This CDR3 has 13 residues. Germline loops: CDR1 MNHEY, CDR2 SVGAGI. The CDR3 is CASSYSTFREQYF.

The chain links TRBV20-1 to TRBJ2-2; checking the TCRdb D call of TRBD1 is not possible without DNA. The CDR3 loop spans 11 amino acids. Germline CDR1 and CDR2: DFQATT and SNEGSKA (reference sequence). This chain's CDR3 is CSAMGVGELFF.

This rearrangement joins TRBV29-1 to TRBJ1-1. The CDR3 is 12 amino acids. Germline V lookup: CDR1 SQVTM, CDR2 ANQGSEA. The CDR3 here is CSTVEANTEAFF.

The chain recombines TRBV15 with TRBJ2-1. Germline V gene data show CDR1 as LNHNV and CDR2 as YYDKDF (reference sequence). The CDR3 is 13 residues long. CDR3 amino acids: CATSRADYNEQFF.

The V and J genes are TRBV5-6 and TRBJ2-7. This CDR3 is built from 14 residues. The germline V gene encodes CDR1 SGHDT and CDR2 YYEEEE. This CDR3 reads CASIFQGSTYEQYF.

The chain carries TRBV23-1 and TRBJ2-5; TCRdb returns TRBD1, unconfirmable since there is no DNA. TRBV23-1 is recorded as an ORF, its role being uncertain. The CDR3 extends over 16 amino acids. The CDR3 reads CASSQAPTGWAETQYF.

The V and J genes are TRBV29-1 and TRBJ1-2; TCRdb's D call of TRBD1 is untestable without DNA. CDR1 is SQVTM, CDR2 ANQGSEA, per germline. The CDR3 runs to 14 residues. The CDR3: CSVEGYRVSYGYTF.

This chain links TRBV18 with TRBJ1-2; no DNA is available, so the TRBD1 call from TCRdb remains unchecked. The CDR3 consists of 19 residues. The germline V gene encodes CDR1 KGHSH and CDR2 LQKENI. The CDR3 is CASSPALAYRDAEEYGYTF.

This chain links TRBV6-5 with TRBJ2-1; the TCRdb call, TRBD1, lacks DNA for checking. The V gene's germline CDR1 is MNHEY and CDR2 SVGAGI. The CDR3 covers 13 residues. This chain's CDR3 is CASSWTGFNEQFF.

V usage is TRBV7-6 and J usage is TRBJ2-5; the D call of TRBD1 rests on TCRdb alone, since no DNA is present to check it. The CDR3 totals 16 residues. Germline V lookup: CDR1 SGHVS, CDR2 FNYEAQ. The CDR3 sequence is CASSPQGVRLQETQYF.